The 30 T cell receptor beta chains presented below share a single source sample, sequenced in a study of cytomegalovirus exposure and HLA in healthy donors. This PCR relied on a set of 60 Vbeta primers and 13 Jbeta primers. The assay was immunoSEQ multiplex PCR, and TCRdb's table has in-frame clones only and misses some. The table shows about 87,000 clones, with 74% occurring only once. Sequencing was done on a sample of PBMCs. The receptor set was obtained from a man aged 25 to 40 in good health and CMV-seropositive.

This clone was seen only once. This chain uses TRBV5-6 with TRBJ2-7; 9 bases align to TRBD2. The junction had 3 bases not matched to a gene; V was cut back by 4 bases and J by 4 bases. Germline V gene sequence: CDR1 SGHDT, CDR2 YYEEEE. The CDR3 is 13 amino acids. The CDR3 sequence is CASSLTSGYEQYF. For the CDR3, the DNA is TGTGCCAGCAGCCTAACTAGCGGGTACGAGCAGTACTTC.

The V and J genes are TRBV6-1 and TRBJ1-6, with TRBD1 identical over 7 bases. The CDR3 has 13 residues. Trimming removed 4 bases from V and 8 bases from J; junction bases left unmatched: 2. Per the germline V gene, CDR1 is MNHNS and CDR2 is SASEGT. CDR3 DNA: TGTGCCAGCAGTGGGGACAGAGATTCACCCCTCCACTTT. Protein product: CASSGDRDSPLHF.

This clone was recorded a few times. The chain links TRBV12-5 to TRBJ2-5; D is perhaps TRBD2 (6 bases). There are 12 residues in the CDR3. Germline V gene lookup returns CDR1 LGHNT and CDR2 FRNRAP. V shed 6 bases and J shed 1 base, with 6 bases lying between them. CDR3 nucleotide sequence: TGTGCTAGTGGGGGGGGCCAAGAGACCCAGTACTTC. Its protein product is CASGGGQETQYF. Full variable domain (missing parts from reference TRBV12-5 and TRBJ2-5): DARVTQTPRHKVTEMGQEVTMRCQPILGHNTVFWYRQTMMQGLELLAYFRNRAPLDDSGMPKDRFSAEMPDATLATLKIQPSEPRDSAVYFCASGGGQETQYFGPGTRLLVL.

V gene TRBV6-6 combines with J gene TRBJ2-3; 9 nucleotides match TRBD2. V lost 4 bases and J lost 8; bases outside the gene matches: 7. From germline, CDR1 is MNHNY and CDR2 SVGAGI (reference sequence). This CDR3 has 14 residues. CDR3 nucleotide sequence: TGTGCCAGCAGTTCTGGCGGGGGGGAGGGTACGCAGTATTTT. This codes for CASSSGGGEGTQYF.

V gene TRBV6-5 combines with J gene TRBJ1-5, with D perhaps TRBD1 (6 bases). The V gene's germline CDR1 is MNHEY and CDR2 SVGAGI. V was trimmed by 5 bases and J by 2 bases, leaving 10 bases between them. The CDR3 has 14 residues. CDR3 residues: CASSAQGGNQPQHF. The CDR3 coding sequence is TGTGCCAGCAGTGCACAGGGAGGCAATCAGCCCCAGCATTTT.

The V and J genes are TRBV30 and TRBJ2-7; D may be TRBD2 (5 bases). The CDR3 loop spans 12 amino acids. Germline V gene sequence: CDR1 GTSNPN, CDR2 SVGIG (reference sequence). The V and J ends lost 4 bases and 5 bases respectively, with 12 bases between them. DNA of the CDR3: TGTGCCTGGACGGGAAAGGCCGACGAGCAGTACTTC. Translated: CAWTGKADEQYF.

The genes are TRBV6-5 and TRBJ1-2, with D perhaps TRBD1 (5 bases). The CDR3 is 15 residues long. Germline CDR1 and CDR2: MNHEY and SVGAGI. V gave up 5 bases and J gave up 4 bases, with 17 bases separating them. The CDR3 DNA reads TGTGCCAGCAGTCCCGGGCCATCAAGGGGCTATGGCTACACCTTC. Translation: CASSPGPSRGYGYTF.

The chain combines TRBV5-6 with TRBJ2-7; no reliable D call. The CDR3 extends over 11 amino acids. V was cut by 1 base and J by 5 bases, with 4 bases left in between. Germline CDR1 SGHDT, CDR2 YYEEEE. CDR3 bases: TGTGCCAGCAGCTTGTCTAACGAGCAGTACTTC. It yields the protein CASSLSNEQYF. The full variable domain, in which reference TRBV5-6 and TRBJ2-7 provide the parts outside the CDR3, is DAGVTQSPTHLIKTRGQQVTLRCSPKSGHDTVSWYQQALGQGPQFIFQYYEEEERQRGNFPDRFSGHQFPNYSSELNVNALLLGDSALYLCASSLSNEQYFGPGTRLTVT.

This clone has just a few counts. The chain is built from TRBV4-2 and TRBJ1-1; TRBD1 might be the D (6 bases). Germline lookup yields CDR1 LGHNA and CDR2 YNFKEQ. This CDR3 is 15 amino acids long. The V end lost 4 bases, the J end lost 4 bases, and 16 bases lay between the germline ends. In DNA, the CDR3 is TGTGCCAGCAGCCGTTCTTCCACGACAGGCACTGAAGCTTTCTTT. Its protein product is CASSRSSTTGTEAFF.

In its sample, this clone is hyperexpanded. The CDR3 DNA reads as TGCGCCAGCAGCCAAGCTTGGAGGGGTGGGGGGATGAACACTGAAGCTTTCTTT. Translating it yields CASSQAWRGGGMNTEAFF. The chain recombines TRBV4-3 with TRBJ1-1, with a possible D match to TRBD1 (5 bases). The CDR3 contains 18 residues. The ends were cut back, 1 base at V and 0 bases at J, with 18 bases in the middle. Germline CDR1 is LGHNA and CDR2 is YSLEER.

This sequence joins TRBV19 and TRBJ1-5, with TRBD1 as a possible D gene (6 bases). This CDR3 comprises 13 residues. V shed 6 bases and J shed 6 bases, with 12 bases lying between them. Germline V gives CDR1 LNHDA, CDR2 SQIVND (reference sequence). As DNA, the CDR3 is TGTGCCAGTAGCTCCACAGGGTTTCAGCCCCAGCATTTT. Protein sequence: CASSSTGFQPQHF. The full variable domain, completed using reference TRBV19 and TRBJ1-5, is DGGITQSPKYLFRKEGQNVTLSCEQNLNHDAMYWYRQDPGQGLRLIYYSQIVNDFQKGDIAEGYSVSREKKESFPLTVTSAQKNPTAFYLCASSSTGFQPQHFGDGTRLSIL.

J is TRBJ2-5 and V is TRBV9; the match to TRBD2 covers 15 bases. With V trimmed by 4 bases and J by 5 bases, 6 bases remained unmatched. Germline loops: CDR1 SGDLS, CDR2 YYNGEE. The CDR3 totals 16 residues. DNA of the CDR3: TGTGCCAGCAGCCGGACTAGCGGGGGGGCTCGGGAGACCCAGTACTTC. As protein: CASSRTSGGARETQYF.

V is TRBV10-3 and J is TRBJ2-1; no clear D gene. This CDR3 region has 18 residues. Looked up from germline, CDR1 is ENHRY and CDR2 is SYGVKD. Between the trimmed V and J ends, which lost 0 bases and 0 bases, there was a span of 15 bases. DNA for the CDR3: TGTGCCATCAGTGAGTCTGGAAAGACTCACCTCTCCTACAATGAGCAGTTCTTC. This encodes CAISESGKTHLSYNEQFF.

The chain recombines TRBV6-4 with TRBJ2-1; the match to TRBD1 covers 8 bases. The CDR3 runs to 14 residues. Germline lookup yields CDR1 MRHNA and CDR2 SNTAGT. V dropped 2 bases and J dropped 9; count of bases not matched to a gene: 6. The CDR3 region has the DNA TGTGCCAGCAGTGACCCCTCAGGGGGCACTGAGCAGTTCTTC. It yields the protein CASSDPSGGTEQFF.

CDR3 coding DNA: TGTGCCTGGAGCACCAGGAAGTCGGGACTCCTAATTTCTAGCACAGATACGCAGTATTTT. Its protein product is CAWSTRKSGLLISSTDTQYF. The V call is TRBV30, the J call TRBJ2-3; D may be TRBD2 (6 bases). The germline V and J ends were trimmed by 3 bases and 0 bases, with 28 bases remaining between them. CDR3 length: 20 amino acids. CDR1 is GTSNPN and CDR2 is SVGIG in the germline V gene (reference sequence).

The chain recombines TRBV30 with TRBJ1-5, with D perhaps matching TRBD1 (6 bases). V shed 3 bases and J shed 4 bases, with 13 bases lying between them. The CDR3 is 14 amino acids. CDR1 and CDR2 (germline): GTSNPN, SVGIG (reference sequence). The CDR3, as DNA: TGTGCCTGGAGACAAGGACAGCCAAATCAGCCCCAGCATTTT. Its protein product is CAWRQGQPNQPQHF.

This rearrangement joins TRBV7-8 to TRBJ1-1; D not resolved. Germline lookup yields CDR1 SGHVS and CDR2 FQNEAQ. Trimming shortened V by 5 bases and J by 10 bases, and 14 bases separated the two germline ends. The CDR3 consists of 12 residues. The DNA of the CDR3 is TGTGCCAGCAGCCTATATAATGCCGGAGCTTTCTTT. Amino acid sequence: CASSLYNAGAFF.

V and J are TRBV5-6 and TRBJ1-1; D is unresolved. This CDR3 contains 13 residues. CDR1 SGHDT and CDR2 YYEEEE come from the germline V gene. The V end was cut by 3 bases, the J end by 8 bases, with 14 bases between. The CDR3 region has the DNA TGTGCCAGCAGCTCCCCAGGTTTCGCCGAAGCTTTCTTT. This encodes CASSSPGFAEAFF.

The chain combines TRBV14 with TRBJ2-7, with 7 bases fitting TRBD1. V trimming: 4 bases; J trimming: 3 bases; junction bases outside the gene matches: 6. This CDR3 region has 14 residues. The germline V gene encodes CDR1 SGHDN and CDR2 FVKESK. The DNA for the CDR3 is TGTGCCAGCAGCCTCGACAGGGATCTCTACGAGCAGTACTTC. Protein sequence: CASSLDRDLYEQYF.

This chain uses TRBV10-3 with TRBJ1-5; TRBD1 matches 7 bases. The V and J ends lost 0 bases and 9 bases, in that order; junction bases with no gene match: 5. The germline V gene encodes CDR1 ENHRY and CDR2 SYGVKD. The CDR3 is 14 residues long. Here the CDR3 DNA reads TGTGCCATCAGTGAGTCAACAGGGGCGACGCCCCAGCATTTT. Translating gives CAISESTGATPQHF.

The chain employs TRBV2 and TRBJ2-5; D uncertain. The CDR3 is 12 amino acids. Germline-derived CDR1 and CDR2 are SNHLY and FYNNEI. V lost 2 bases and J lost 2, with 3 bases in between. This chain's CDR3 is CASSEPQETQYF. The CDR3 bases are TGTGCCAGCAGTGAACCGCAAGAGACCCAGTACTTC. The whole variable domain, remainder taken from reference TRBV2 and TRBJ2-5, is EPEVTQTPSHQVTQMGQEVILRCVPISNHLYFYWYRQILGQKVEFLVSFYNNEISEKSEIFDDQFSVERPDGSNFTLKIRSTKLEDSAMYFCASSEPQETQYFGPGTRLLVL.

This clone showed up just once. This chain uses TRBV6-1 with TRBJ1-5; the D is unclear. The CDR3 spans 11 residues. V was pared by 5 bases and J by 4 bases, with 3 bases between. Germline V gives CDR1 MNHNS, CDR2 SASEGT. CDR3 loop: CASSSNQPQHF. The CDR3 DNA reads TGTGCCAGCAGTTCTAATCAGCCCCAGCATTTT.

CDR3 in amino acids: CASSLKIPSGYEQYF. The DNA of the CDR3 is TGTGCCAGCAGTTTAAAGATTCCCAGCGGCTACGAGCAGTACTTC. The J gene is TRBJ2-7, the V gene TRBV27; possibly TRBD2 for D (5 bases). This CDR3 spans 15 amino acids. V was cut by 2 bases and J by 3 bases, with 14 bases left in between. Germline V gene sequence: CDR1 MNHEY, CDR2 SMNVEV (reference sequence).

The chain has TRBV21-1 and TRBJ1-1. TRBV21-1 is flagged as a pseudogene. CDR3 length: 18 amino acids. The CDR3 DNA follows: TGTGCCAGCAGCAAAGCAGGCGGCTATGTGCGGTCCTACACTGAAGCTTTCTTT. This translates into CASSKAGGYVRSYTEAFF.

This chain joins TRBV5-1 and TRBJ2-2; 9 nucleotides agree with TRBD2. The V gene's germline CDR1 is SGHRS and CDR2 YFSETQ. V gave up 2 bases and J gave up 7 bases; unmatched junction bases: 9. CDR3 length: 16 residues. The CDR3 loop is CASSFVGGGAGGELFF. The CDR3 nucleotides are TGCGCCAGCAGCTTCGTTGGCGGGGGGGCAGGCGGGGAGCTGTTTTTT.

This chain uses TRBV2 with TRBJ1-1, with D perhaps TRBD1 (5 bases). From germline, CDR1 is SNHLY and CDR2 FYNNEI. The length of the CDR3 is 15 residues. Trimming stripped 3 bases from V and 6 bases from J, with 17 bases between. CDR3: CASSEEKGRDAEAFF. The CDR3 nucleotides read TGTGCCAGCAGTGAGGAAAAGGGGAGGGACGCTGAAGCTTTCTTT.

This chain links TRBV5-1 with TRBJ2-5; 12 nucleotides line up with TRBD2. This CDR3 contains 15 residues. Trimming took 5 bases from V and 6 from J; bases not matched to a gene: 8. Germline V lookup: CDR1 SGHRS, CDR2 YFSETQ. The CDR3 is CASRPTSGGPKTQYF. The CDR3 nucleotides are TGCGCCAGCAGACCTACTAGCGGGGGGCCCAAGACCCAGTACTTC.

The DNA of the CDR3 is TGTGCCAGTCCGCCGCGGGGGAACACCGGGGAGCTGTTTTTT. Translation gives CASPPRGNTGELFF. The chain uses TRBV7-9 and TRBJ2-2; maybe TRBD2 (6 bases). V gave up 9 bases and J gave up 1 base, with 12 bases separating them. The V gene's germline CDR1 is SEHNR and CDR2 FQNEAQ (reference sequence). There are 14 residues in the CDR3.

The V gene is TRBV11-3, the J gene TRBJ2-1; TRBD1 matches 10 bases. The V segment lost 1 base and the J segment 1 base; nucleotides outside the gene matches: 1. Germline V gene data show CDR1 as SGHNT and CDR2 as YENEEA. CDR3 length: 16 amino acids. CDR3 DNA: TGTGCCAGCAGCTTAGGGACAGGGGGTTCCTACAATGAGCAGTTCTTC. Translation gives CASSLGTGGSYNEQFF.

V and J are TRBV19 and TRBJ1-1; 7 bases are a match to TRBD1. The germline V gene has CDR1 LNHDA and CDR2 SQIVND (reference sequence). The CDR3 is 14 residues long. After removal of 5 bases from V and 7 bases from J, the junction contained 10 bases not matched to a gene. CDR3 loop: CASSVSRDRVEAFF. The CDR3 DNA reads TGTGCCAGTAGTGTTTCCCGGGACAGAGTTGAAGCTTTCTTT.